The sequence of this T cell receptor (beta chain) was determined in a study of CD8+ T cells in alopecia areata. Findings and limits, study-wide: Scalp sequencing also captures normal skin's resident alphabeta T cells. The study found higher clonality in lesional than normal scalp, especially in alopecia totalis/universalis. Mice gave a clearer picture of TCR sharing than patients did, possibly for HLA-related reasons.

This clone has only a few counts. Its antigen is not identified. The V end lost 3 bases, the J end lost 4 bases, and 12 bases lay between the germline ends. The CDR3 totals 14 residues. The germline V gene encodes CDR1 MDHEN and CDR2 SYDVKM. Reverse transcription of extracted RNA yielded cDNA, which provided the sequencing template. The protocol was immunoSEQ multiplex PCR, while the TCRdb copy is restricted to in-frame clones and leaves out a portion. The sample records 95,000 to 120,000 clones, around 55% being singletons. The sequencing input was CD8+ T cells sorted from blood. This sequence joins TRBV28 and TRBJ1-1, with a tentative D call TRBD1 (5 bases). This clonotype was obtained from a human donor in good health. This chain's CDR3 is CASSFPGLSTEAFF. The CDR3, as DNA: TGTGCCAGCAGTTTCCCGGGGCTTAGCACTGAAGCTTTCTTT.